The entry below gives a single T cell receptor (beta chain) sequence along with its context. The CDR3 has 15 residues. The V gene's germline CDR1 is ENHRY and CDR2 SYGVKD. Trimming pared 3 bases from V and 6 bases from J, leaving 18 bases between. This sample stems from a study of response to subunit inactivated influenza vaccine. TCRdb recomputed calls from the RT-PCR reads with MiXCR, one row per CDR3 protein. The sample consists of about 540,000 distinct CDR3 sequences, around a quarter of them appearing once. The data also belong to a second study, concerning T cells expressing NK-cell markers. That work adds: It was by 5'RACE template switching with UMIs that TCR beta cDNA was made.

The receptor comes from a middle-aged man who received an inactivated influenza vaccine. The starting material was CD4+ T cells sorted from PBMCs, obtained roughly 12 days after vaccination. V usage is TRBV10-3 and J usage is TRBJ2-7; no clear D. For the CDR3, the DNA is TGTGCCATCAGTGAATCTGGGCAGTCCCTCGGCGAGCAGTACTTC. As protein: CAISESGQSLGEQYF.